This T cell receptor (beta chain) was recovered during a study of blood T cell repertoires in COVID-19. Looking at the study overall: Whether acute or convalescent, the COVID-19 samples came from the United States, Italy and Spain.

Those enrolled, adults aged roughly 18 to 100 years, came from some 25 US areas. The data were produced by immunoSEQ multiplex PCR, yet TCRdb's version contains in-frame clones alone and is incomplete. The data contain 300,000 to 350,000 clones, 80% to 90% of them singletons. V was clipped by 1 base and J by 0 bases, with 6 bases between them. CDR3 size: 14 residues. V is TRBV5-3 and J is TRBJ2-3, with D uncertain. TRBV5-3 is an ORF, with its function uncertain. Sample: PBMCs or T cells enriched from blood (not recorded which). The sequence derives from a man aged 30 to 45 who had recovered from COVID-19. CDR3 nucleotide sequence: TGTGCCAGAAGCTTGTCGTCTAGCACAGATACGCAGTATTTT. This codes for CARSLSSSTDTQYF.